The entry below gives a single TCR beta chain sequence along with its context. The record originates from a study of T cell changes during pregnancy in multiple sclerosis. TCRdb's copy holds only in-frame clones and misses some; the assay was immunoSEQ multiplex PCR. This sample carries about 8,000 clones, about 90% of them seen once, and the ten largest clones take roughly 5.2%. This CDR3 region has 16 residues. Per the germline V gene, CDR1 is PRHDT and CDR2 is FYEKMQ (reference sequence). Trimming left V 0 bases short and J 4 bases short, with 15 bases between. The chain recombines TRBV13 with TRBJ1-2; D remains unclear. The clonotype comes from a female donor in good health, enrolled as a control in a pregnancy study. Material: CD8+ T cells from peripheral blood mononuclear cells, obtained in the first trimester of pregnancy. CDR3 protein: CASSLGRSPSAYGYTF. CDR3 in DNA: TGTGCCAGCAGCTTAGGCCGTTCTCCGAGTGCCTATGGCTACACCTTC.